This is a list of T cell receptor beta chains from one sample in a study of shared clonotypes between healthy human individuals. Libraries were prepared by immunoSEQ multiplex PCR; TCRdb keeps only in-frame clonotypes and omits some of them. The sample has 2 million to 2.5 million clones; roughly 92% are singletons. The material sequenced was naive CD4+ T cells from PBMCs. These receptors all stem from a man younger than 35 in good health. Some clones in this sample may be carry-over from other donors' samples. Both conserved end residues are part of each CDR3. A D gene is named only where the DNA matches it firmly. Only some rows state a clone size, as once, few, many or a class for expanded clones.

D gene,clone size,V gene,J gene,CDR3 protein,CDR3 DNA
NA,NA,TRBV2,TRBJ1-1,CASTVEAGRAEAFF,TGTGCCAGCACCGTAGAGGCCGGGCGGGCTGAAGCTTTCTTT
NA,NA,TRBV9,TRBJ1-3,CASSVVPSSGNTIYF,TGTGCCAGCAGCGTAGTCCCCAGCTCTGGAAACACCATATATTTT
NA,NA,TRBV15,TRBJ1-1,CATSRDWGRDTEAFF,TGTGCCACCAGCAGAGATTGGGGGCGCGACACTGAAGCTTTCTTT
NA,NA,TRBV18,TRBJ2-5,CASSPKEPGRETQYF,TGTGCCAGCTCACCCAAAGAGCCGGGGAGAGAGACCCAGTACTTC
NA,once,TRBV30,TRBJ1-2,CAWSVIGGGYTF,TGTGCCTGGAGTGTTATCGGGGGCGGCTACACCTTC
NA,NA,TRBV11-2,TRBJ1-5,CASSFRDKGLVERNQPQHF,TGTGCCAGCAGCTTTCGGGACAAGGGCTTAGTTGAGCGCAATCAGCCCCAGCATTTT
NA,NA,TRBV5-1,TRBJ2-1,CASSLGRGGQFF,TGCGCCAGCAGCTTGGGGAGGGGTGGGCAGTTCTTC
NA,once,TRBV4-3,TRBJ2-7,CASSQDKILDSAYEQYF,TGCGCCAGCAGCCAAGATAAGATCCTCGACAGTGCCTACGAGCAGTACTTC
TRBD2,once,TRBV6-5,TRBJ2-7,CASSYSSSGTYEQYF,TGTGCCAGCAGTTACTCGTCTAGCGGGACCTACGAGCAGTACTTC
TRBD2,NA,TRBV9,TRBJ2-3,CASSSTSDSTDTQYF,TGTGCCAGCAGCTCTACTAGCGATAGCACAGATACGCAGTATTTT
NA,few,TRBV7-8,TRBJ2-2,CASSLFGQGPNTGELFF,TGTGCCAGCAGCTTATTTGGGCAGGGACCGAACACCGGGGAGCTGTTTTTT
TRBD1,NA,TRBV28,TRBJ1-2,CASSPPKTGGGYGYTF,TGTGCCAGCAGTCCCCCAAAGACAGGGGGCGGTTATGGCTACACCTTC
TRBD2,NA,TRBV28,TRBJ2-1,CASSTMGGIGGEQFF,TGTGCCAGCAGTACTATGGGGGGGATAGGAGGTGAGCAGTTCTTC
NA,NA,TRBV7-3,TRBJ1-1,CASSLTKTGLNTEAFF,TGTGCCAGCAGCTTAACAAAGACAGGATTGAACACTGAAGCTTTCTTT
TRBD1,NA,TRBV28,TRBJ1-5,CATGGGGGQPQHF,TGTGCCACCGGAGGGGGCGGTGGTCAGCCCCAGCATTTT
NA,NA,TRBV19,TRBJ1-5,CASSIVWSGTSNQPQHF,TGTGCCAGTAGTATAGTTTGGTCAGGGACGAGCAATCAGCCCCAGCATTTT
NA,NA,TRBV5-1,TRBJ2-3,CASSVGPPPHTDTQYF,TGCGCCAGCAGCGTGGGACCTCCCCCGCACACAGATACGCAGTATTTT
NA,NA,TRBV7-9,TRBJ2-3,CASSHSGATDTQYF,TGTGCCAGCAGCCATTCCGGAGCAACAGATACGCAGTATTTT
TRBD1,NA,TRBV28,TRBJ2-6,CASRTQGGSGANVLTF,TGTGCCAGCCGGACACAGGGGGGCTCTGGGGCCAACGTCCTGACTTTC
TRBD1,once,TRBV5-4,TRBJ1-1,CASSFGTGDTEAFF,TGTGCCAGCAGCTTTGGGACAGGGGACACTGAAGCTTTCTTT
TRBD1,NA,TRBV18,TRBJ1-1,CASSLTRRTGGWGTEAFF,TGTGCCAGCTCACTCACACGACGGACAGGGGGCTGGGGCACTGAAGCTTTCTTT
NA,NA,TRBV25-1,TRBJ1-1,CASSVGAMNTEAFF,TGTGCCAGCAGTGTGGGGGCCATGAACACTGAAGCTTTCTTT